Here is one TCR beta chain with its context. Sequencing used immunoSEQ v3.0 at survey level. Here immunoSEQ multiplex PCR was the method, and the copy in TCRdb shows in-frame clones only, minus some. This repertoire shows tens of thousands of clones, 75% to 90% found once; its top ten account for 6% to 8%. This specimen comes from a study of long-term antiretroviral therapy in people with HIV. Treatment of all HIV participants took place in the United States. The specimen comprised unsorted PBMCs, sampled 0.3 years after starting antiretroviral therapy. This sequence originates from a man aged 35 to 55 with HIV.

CDR3 nucleotide sequence: TGTGCCAGCAGCTTAGAGGGGAATTCACCCCTCCACTTT. Protein product: CASSLEGNSPLHF. V and J are TRBV11-3 and TRBJ1-6; D is unclear. The V gene's germline CDR1 is SGHNT and CDR2 YENEEA. The V gene lost 0 bases and the J gene lost 7 bases, with 4 bases spanning the gap. The CDR3 is 13 residues long.